The clone carrying this T cell receptor beta chain was counted a few times. This entry belongs to a study of regulatory T cells in long-lasting Graves disease. In building TCR beta libraries, iRepertoire HTBI primers were used together with Arm-PCR of CDR3 regions. TCRdb re-derived calls from the multiplex PCR reads in MiXCR, one entry per CDR3 protein. The repertoire holds roughly 380,000 distinct CDR3 sequences, with over 15% as singletons. The sample's time point: newly diagnosed GD, antithyroid drugs for less than 3 months. Scientists built the TCR library using RNA that was extracted from PBMCs. From germline, CDR1 is LGHDT and CDR2 YNNKEL (reference sequence). This CDR3 contains 15 residues. Trimming cost V 6 bases and J 0 bases, with 12 bases left between them. The same sample was also used in a study of T cells in Graves' hyperthyroidism and ophthalmopathy.

This specimen consisted of peripheral blood mononuclear cells (PBMCs), obtained at new diagnosis, from a patient treated with antithyroid drugs. The genes are TRBV3-1 and TRBJ2-1; no definite D call. The receptor was isolated from a man in his forties with Graves disease. The CDR3 sequence: CASSRYQSSYNEQFF. CDR3 coding DNA: TGTGCCAGCAGTCGGTACCAGAGCTCCTACAATGAGCAGTTCTTC.